This TCR beta chain derives from a study of shared clonotypes between healthy human individuals. This clone was seen more than once but under ten times. Its specificity is not known. For every subset, genomic DNA was evenly distributed across several immunoSEQ plates. Sequencing used immunoSEQ multiplex PCR; TCRdb keeps in-frame clones, though not all of them. This table has 2.3 million or so clones, over 90% appearing once. Overall study findings and caveats: Between a handful of donors, naive CD4 clonotypes were shared at a level of about 5%.

In the CD4+ fraction, cells were divided into CD45RA+ naive and CD45RA-negative memory subsets. The CDR3 sequence is 12 residues long. J gave up 9 bases and V 4 bases, and 2 bases lay outside the gene matches. The germline V gene encodes CDR1 ENHRY and CDR2 SYGVKD. This TCR was recovered from a man between 18 and 29 years old in good health. Some clones in this sample may be carry-over from other donors' samples. V gene TRBV10-3 combines with J gene TRBJ2-1; 8 bases match TRBD2. Sequenced sample: naive CD4+ T cells from PBMCs. Subset: CD45RA+ positively selected. The CDR3 loop is CAISVTSGEQFF. The CDR3 DNA follows: TGTGCCATCAGTGTAACTAGCGGTGAGCAGTTCTTC.